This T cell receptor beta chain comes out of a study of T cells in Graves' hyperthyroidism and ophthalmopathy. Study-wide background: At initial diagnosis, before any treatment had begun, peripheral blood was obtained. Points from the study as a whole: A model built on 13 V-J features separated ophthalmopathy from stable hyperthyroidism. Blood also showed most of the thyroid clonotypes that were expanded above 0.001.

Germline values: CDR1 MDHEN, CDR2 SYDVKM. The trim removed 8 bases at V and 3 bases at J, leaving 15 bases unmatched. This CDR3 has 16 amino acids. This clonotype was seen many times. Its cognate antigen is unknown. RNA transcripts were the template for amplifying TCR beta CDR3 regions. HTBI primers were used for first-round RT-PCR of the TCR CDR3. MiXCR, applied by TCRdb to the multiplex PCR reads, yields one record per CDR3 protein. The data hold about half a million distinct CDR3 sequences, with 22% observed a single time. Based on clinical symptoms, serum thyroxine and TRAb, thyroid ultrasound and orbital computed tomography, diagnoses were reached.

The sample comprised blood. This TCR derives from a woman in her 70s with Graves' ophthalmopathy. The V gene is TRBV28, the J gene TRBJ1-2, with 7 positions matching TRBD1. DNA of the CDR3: TGTGCCAGCGCCATTGAGGGGGCGCGAATAGACTATGGCTACACCTTC. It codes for CASAIEGARIDYGYTF.